A selection of T cell receptor beta chains follows, all from one sample in a study of T cell responses to AZD1222 COVID-19 vaccine. Sequencing used immunoSEQ multiplex PCR; TCRdb keeps in-frame clones, though not all of them. The table lists around 260,000 clones, over 85% of them singletons. Sequences were derived from peripheral blood, sampled on day 0 of AZD1222 vaccination. Source of these receptors: an adult in good health. Both conserved end residues are part of each CDR3. The order of the fields is clone size, D gene, V gene, CDR3 protein. A D gene is named only where the DNA matches it firmly. Only some rows state a clone size, as once, few, many or a class for expanded clones.

abundance: .
d_gene: TRBD2
v_gene: TRBV19
CDR3aa: CASSASGRYEQYF

abundance: .
d_gene: .
v_gene: TRBV6-5
CDR3aa: CASNPPGPSYEQYF

abundance: .
d_gene: .
v_gene: TRBV3-1/TRBV3-2
CDR3aa: CASSPSWLRGTGELFF

abundance: .
d_gene: .
v_gene: TRBV27
CDR3aa: CASSLFPAGNTEAFF

abundance: once
d_gene: .
v_gene: TRBV21-1
CDR3aa: CASSKYTNQPQHF

abundance: .
d_gene: TRBD2
v_gene: TRBV28
CDR3aa: CASSRGSGETQYF

abundance: once
d_gene: .
v_gene: TRBV18
CDR3aa: CASSLQGFEETQYF

abundance: .
d_gene: .
v_gene: TRBV28
CDR3aa: CASSPGTQDTQYF

abundance: .
d_gene: .
v_gene: TRBV30
CDR3aa: CAWMDIGGEDAQYF

abundance: .
d_gene: .
v_gene: TRBV2
CDR3aa: CASRANTEAFF

abundance: .
d_gene: .
v_gene: TRBV7-2
CDR3aa: CASSLGVGIYGYTF

abundance: .
d_gene: .
v_gene: TRBV5-1
CDR3aa: CASRRPGERGYTF

abundance: .
d_gene: TRBD1
v_gene: TRBV19
CDR3aa: CASSIEMGTAYEQYF

abundance: .
d_gene: TRBD1
v_gene: TRBV7-8
CDR3aa: CASSFGTGSGNTIYF

abundance: .
d_gene: .
v_gene: TRBV6-5
CDR3aa: CASRPGGASNQPQHF

abundance: .
d_gene: .
v_gene: TRBV18
CDR3aa: CASSLTGVLGAQFF

abundance: .
d_gene: TRBD2
v_gene: TRBV4-1
CDR3aa: CASSQVGLGETQYF

abundance: .
d_gene: .
v_gene: TRBV28
CDR3aa: CASSPGGAGNTIYF

abundance: .
d_gene: .
v_gene: TRBV18
CDR3aa: CASSPGGRGTEAFF

abundance: .
d_gene: .
v_gene: TRBV7-8
CDR3aa: CASSLRLGNEQFF

abundance: .
d_gene: TRBD1
v_gene: TRBV27
CDR3aa: CASRLTGGVSYQPQHF

abundance: .
d_gene: .
v_gene: TRBV19
CDR3aa: CASSTAIHTGELFF

abundance: few
d_gene: .
v_gene: TRBV9
CDR3aa: CASSVGGAIDHTQYF

abundance: .
d_gene: .
v_gene: TRBV13
CDR3aa: CASSLQGPGELFF

abundance: .
d_gene: .
v_gene: TRBV10-2
CDR3aa: CASIVRGNTEAFF

abundance: .
d_gene: .
v_gene: TRBV5-5
CDR3aa: CASSLVLSRGAFF

abundance: .
d_gene: .
v_gene: TRBV20-1
CDR3aa: CSASVAGSPTGELFF

abundance: .
d_gene: .
v_gene: TRBV27
CDR3aa: CASKFRREGSPLHF

abundance: .
d_gene: .
v_gene: TRBV30
CDR3aa: CACRGKGPYGYTF

abundance: .
d_gene: .
v_gene: TRBV2
CDR3aa: CASRAGAPRNQPQHF

abundance: .
d_gene: .
v_gene: TRBV3-1/TRBV3-2
CDR3aa: CASSPGGGAGEVEQYF

abundance: .
d_gene: TRBD2
v_gene: TRBV28
CDR3aa: CASSRPLAGGTYEQYF

abundance: .
d_gene: .
v_gene: TRBV27
CDR3aa: CASRRTARGDTQYF

abundance: .
d_gene: .
v_gene: TRBV29-1
CDR3aa: CSVSETGYNSPLHF

abundance: .
d_gene: .
v_gene: TRBV6-1
CDR3aa: CASSEGVWGPNSPLHF

abundance: .
d_gene: TRBD1
v_gene: TRBV28
CDR3aa: CASSPGTANTEAFF

abundance: .
d_gene: .
v_gene: TRBV23-1
CDR3aa: CASPGLNTGELFF

abundance: .
d_gene: TRBD2
v_gene: TRBV28
CDR3aa: CASSPSGGGYNEQFF

abundance: .
d_gene: TRBD1
v_gene: TRBV28
CDR3aa: CASSRQGANYGYTF

abundance: .
d_gene: TRBD2
v_gene: TRBV4-1
CDR3aa: CASSQTSGRVWDIQYF

abundance: .
d_gene: .
v_gene: TRBV2
CDR3aa: CASSDPPRETQYF

abundance: .
d_gene: TRBD2
v_gene: TRBV7-3
CDR3aa: CASSRTSGYQETQYF

abundance: .
d_gene: .
v_gene: TRBV9
CDR3aa: CASSVGAGQNSPLHF

abundance: once
d_gene: .
v_gene: TRBV28
CDR3aa: CASARGLEEKLFF

abundance: few
d_gene: .
v_gene: TRBV2
CDR3aa: CASHLSWGVWEQYF